Following are 5 T cell receptor beta chains from one sample sequenced in a study of CD8 T cells in ankylosing spondylitis. Via MiXCR, TCRdb re-called the 5' RACE reads, giving one row per CDR3 protein. The sample has about 350,000 distinct CDR3 sequences; roughly 20% are singletons. Sequenced input: blood, either unsorted or a sorted T cell fraction (not recorded which). Receptors were obtained from a male donor with ankylosing spondylitis or in good health (not recorded which).

V usage is TRBV5-1 and J usage is TRBJ2-3; D ambiguous. The J call may be faulty, since TRBJ1-5 better matches the DNA end. Germline CDR1 and CDR2: SGHRS and YFSETQ. This CDR3 is built from 17 residues. Here the CDR3 DNA reads TGCGCCAGCAGCTTTGGTTCGGGGAGGACTAGCACAGATACGCAGCATTTT. It specifies CASSFGSGRTSTDTQHF.

This chain joins TRBV29-1 and TRBJ2-7; D gene uncertain. CDR1 is SQVTM, CDR2 ANQGSEA, per germline. The CDR3 length is 13 residues. Trimming took 7 bases from V and 0 from J, leaving 13 bases between them. The CDR3 sequence is CSAIAGNSYEQYF. For the CDR3, the DNA is TGCAGCGCCATAGCTGGGAACTCCTACGAGCAGTACTTC.

The chain joins TRBV10-2 to TRBJ2-5, with 14 bases aligning to TRBD2. The CDR3 is made up of 17 amino acids. Germline assignment: CDR1 WSHSY and CDR2 SAAADI. V gave up 8 bases and J gave up 4 bases; unmatched junction bases: 12. The CDR3 loop reads CASRSETSGGARETQYF. Written as DNA, the CDR3 is TGCGCCAGCCGATCAGAGACTAGCGGGGGGGCCCGAGAGACCCAGTACTTC.

This clonotype was counted a few times. The gene calls are TRBV7-9 and TRBJ1-5; D is ambiguous. The CDR3 has 14 residues. CDR1 is SEHNR and CDR2 is FQNEAQ in the germline V gene (reference sequence). Between the trimmed V and J ends, which lost 5 bases and 3 bases, there was a span of 11 bases. CDR3 region: CASSTGGYNQPQHF. In DNA, the CDR3 is TGTGCCAGCAGCACGGGAGGGTACAATCAGCCCCAGCATTTT.

This clonotype was picked up a small number of times. The rearrangement joins TRBV9 to TRBJ2-7; 8 bases map to TRBD2. The germline CDR1 and CDR2 sequences are SGDLS and YYNGEE. V was pared by 4 bases and J by 4 bases, with 10 bases of the junction left unmatched. The CDR3 has 15 amino acids. CDR3 sequence: CASSSRARGEYEQYF. The CDR3, as DNA: TGTGCCAGCAGCTCGAGGGCGCGGGGGGAATACGAGCAGTACTTC.